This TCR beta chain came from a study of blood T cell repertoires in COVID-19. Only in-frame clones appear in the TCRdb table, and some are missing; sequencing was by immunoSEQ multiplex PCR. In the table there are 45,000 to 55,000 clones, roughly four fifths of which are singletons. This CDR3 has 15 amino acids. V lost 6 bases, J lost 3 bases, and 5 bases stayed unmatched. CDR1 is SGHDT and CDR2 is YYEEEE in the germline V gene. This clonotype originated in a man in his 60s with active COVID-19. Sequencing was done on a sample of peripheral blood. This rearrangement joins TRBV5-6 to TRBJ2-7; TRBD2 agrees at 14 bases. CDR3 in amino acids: CASTRGLAGVYEQYF. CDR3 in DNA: TGTGCCAGCACCCGGGGACTAGCGGGAGTCTACGAGCAGTACTTC.